This passage covers 27 T cell receptor beta chains from one sample sequenced in a study of T cells in Graves' hyperthyroidism and ophthalmopathy. The investigators amplified TCR beta CDR3 regions from RNA transcripts. TCR CDR3 regions were first amplified by RT-PCR with HTBI primers. TCRdb used MiXCR to reprocess the multiplex PCR reads, holding one entry per CDR3 protein. The sample includes about 840,000 distinct CDR3 sequences, over 35% of them seen just once. The specimen sequenced was blood. The receptors derive from a man younger than 35 with Graves' hyperthyroidism.

This clonotype was seen only a few times. The rearrangement links TRBV12-3 or TRBV12-4 to TRBJ1-1; perhaps TRBD1 as D (5 bases). The CDR3 runs to 13 residues. V lost 6 bases to trimming and J lost 6 bases, with 14 bases between them. The CDR3 nucleotides are TGTGCCAGCAGAAGGGACCGAGGATCTGAAGCTTTCTTT. Its protein product is CASRRDRGSEAFF.

A few counts support this clonotype. The chain has TRBV7-9 and TRBJ1-1, with 12 bases lining up with TRBD1. Germline-derived CDR1 and CDR2 are SEHNR and FQNEAQ (reference sequence). The CDR3 contains 17 residues. V shed 0 bases, J shed 1 base, and the junction held 3 bases outside the gene matches. This CDR3 reads CASSLAGTGGGNTEAFF. The CDR3 coding sequence is TGTGCCAGCAGCTTAGCTGGGACAGGGGGCGGGAACACTGAAGCTTTCTTT.

The chain combines TRBV7-9 with TRBJ2-5; 12 nucleotides line up with TRBD2. The CDR3 extends over 17 amino acids. Germline CDR1 SEHNR, CDR2 FQNEAQ (reference sequence). Trimming took 5 bases from V and 4 from J; bases not matched to a gene: 11. The CDR3 coding sequence is TGTGCCAGCAGCCCAGCGACTAGCGGGGGATCAGGAGAGACCCAGTACTTC. Translating gives CASSPATSGGSGETQYF.

V gene TRBV20-1 combines with J gene TRBJ2-7, with TRBD1 matching over 9 bases. Unmatched junction bases numbered 8, after V lost 5 bases and J lost 6 bases. The CDR3 contains 13 residues. Germline CDR1 DFQATT, CDR2 SNEGSKA (reference sequence). CDR3 loop: CSADWDRESEQYF. CDR3 bases: TGCAGTGCTGACTGGGACAGGGAAAGCGAGCAGTACTTC.

This clonotype was seen ten or more times. The chain carries TRBV2 and TRBJ1-5; a possible D gene is TRBD1 (5 bases). Germline CDR1 SNHLY, CDR2 FYNNEI. V lost 8 bases to trimming and J lost 0 bases, with 8 bases between them. There are 13 residues in the CDR3. CDR3 coding DNA: TGTGCCAGCCAGGGATATAGCAATCAGCCCCAGCATTTT. This gives the protein CASQGYSNQPQHF. Full variable domain (remainder filled in from reference TRBV2 and TRBJ1-5): EPEVTQTPSHQVTQMGQEVILRCVPISNHLYFYWYRQILGQKVEFLVSFYNNEISEKSEIFDDQFSVERPDGSNFTLKIRSTKLEDSAMYFCASQGYSNQPQHFGDGTRLSIL.

The V gene is TRBV12-3 or TRBV12-4, the J gene TRBJ1-4; the D is unclear. V lost 4 bases to trimming and J lost 0 bases, with 9 bases between them. The CDR3 spans 15 residues. The CDR3 DNA follows: TGTGCCAGCAGTTCCCTCGGGCCAACTAATGAAAAACTGTTTTTT. Protein sequence: CASSSLGPTNEKLFF.

The chain links TRBV7-2 to TRBJ2-2; D is unresolved. Trimming cost V 0 bases and J 7 bases, with 18 bases left between them. CDR3 length: 17 amino acids. Germline loops: CDR1 SGHTA, CDR2 FQGNSA. In DNA form, the CDR3 reads TGTGCCAGCAGCTTAGCCTCGGCTAGGAAGGAACACGGGGAGCTGTTTTTT. Encoded protein: CASSLASARKEHGELFF. The full variable domain, in which reference TRBV7-2 and TRBJ2-2 provide the parts outside the CDR3, is GAGVSQSPSNKVTEKGKDVELRCDPISGHTALYWYRQSLGQGLEFLIYFQGNSAPDKSGLPSDRFSAERTGGSVSTLTIQRTQQEDSAVYLCASSLASARKEHGELFFGEGSRLTVL.

The table lists this clonotype with many counts. V and J are TRBV29-1 and TRBJ2-7; 8 positions agree with TRBD1. The CDR3 runs 13 residues. Germline V gives CDR1 SQVTM, CDR2 ANQGSEA. With V trimmed by 7 bases and J by 2 bases, 7 bases remained unmatched. Here the CDR3 reads CSASGTGTYEQYF. CDR3 bases: TGCAGCGCGTCCGGGACAGGTACCTACGAGCAGTACTTC.

The chain carries TRBV13 and TRBJ2-5; 10 bases map to TRBD2. CDR3 length: 14 residues. The ends lost 2 bases at V and 3 bases at J; junction bases unmatched: 0. Germline CDR1 is PRHDT and CDR2 is FYEKMQ (reference sequence). The CDR3 sequence: CASSLTSGKETQYF. CDR3 in DNA: TGTGCCAGCAGCTTAACTAGCGGGAAAGAGACCCAGTACTTC.

At least ten counts were recorded for this clonotype. V gene TRBV7-3 combines with J gene TRBJ1-2; D is uncertain. Germline V CDR1 and CDR2: SGHTA, FQGTGA. This CDR3 region has 16 residues. V lost 5 bases, J lost 2 bases, and 18 bases lay in between. The CDR3 reads CASSLEGVPGNYGYTF. CDR3 nucleotide sequence: TGTGCCAGCAGCCTCGAAGGCGTGCCCGGGAACTATGGCTACACCTTC.

In the case of this clonotype: Relative to the germline gene, one junction end is altered; a read error may explain this. This rearrangement joins TRBV12-3 or TRBV12-4 to TRBJ2-5; 8 bases match TRBD2. The CDR3 is 16 amino acids. The CDR3 region has the DNA TGTGCCAGCAGCTTAGCGGGACTGGCAGGGAAAGAGACCCAGTACTTC. It codes for CASSLAGLAGKETQYF.

Only a few counts were recorded for this clonotype. The V and J genes are TRBV5-1 and TRBJ1-1; tentatively, D is TRBD1 (5 bases). Germline V CDR1 and CDR2: SGHRS, YFSETQ. This CDR3 is built from 16 residues. The V end lost 1 base, the J end lost 1 base, and 14 bases lay between the germline ends. The CDR3 DNA reads as TGCGCCAGCAGCTTGAGCCCGGGACGGCGGAACACTGAAGCTTTCTTT. Protein product: CASSLSPGRRNTEAFF.

As to this clonotype: A much larger clone differs from this one at a single base, so this may be a read error. The chain carries TRBV7-9 and TRBJ2-7, with 8 bases identical to TRBD1. Germline V gene lookup returns CDR1 SEHNR and CDR2 FQNEAQ (reference sequence). J lost 3 bases, V lost 4 bases, and 11 bases had no gene match. CDR3 length: 16 residues. CDR3 sequence: CASSSLKTGGNYEQYF. The DNA of the CDR3 is TGTGCCAGCAGCTCACTGAAAACAGGGGGGAACTACGAGCAGTACTTC.

V gene TRBV14 combines with J gene TRBJ1-3; no clear D. Between the trimmed V and J ends, which lost 3 bases and 0 bases, there was a span of 12 bases. The length of the CDR3 is 16 residues. Germline V gene data show CDR1 as SGHDN and CDR2 as FVKESK. The CDR3 reads CASSQAAWDSGNTIYF. DNA for the CDR3: TGTGCCAGCAGCCAGGCGGCGTGGGACTCTGGAAACACCATATATTTT.

The chain uses TRBV7-2 and TRBJ2-5; D could derive from TRBD1 or TRBD2 (5 bases each). Germline V lookup: CDR1 SGHTA, CDR2 FQGNSA. V was pared by 5 bases and J by 5 bases, with 21 bases between. The CDR3 is 16 amino acids. The CDR3 sequence is CASSPPGAGAFETQYF. The CDR3 DNA sequence: TGTGCCAGCAGCCCCCCCGGGGCCGGGGCCTTCGAGACCCAGTACTTC.

This clonotype was observed a handful of times. The rearrangement links TRBV6-5 to TRBJ2-7; tentatively, D is TRBD1 (5 bases). The length of the CDR3 is 14 residues. Trimming shortened V by 6 bases and J by 3 bases, and 15 bases separated the two germline ends. Per germline, CDR1 MNHEY and CDR2 SVGAGI. The CDR3 sequence is CASSNSGYSYEQYF. CDR3 sequence (DNA): TGTGCCAGCAGCAATTCAGGGTATAGCTACGAGCAGTACTTC.

This clonotype was observed once. V is TRBV7-8 and J is TRBJ2-7; 9 nucleotides line up with TRBD1. Germline V gives CDR1 SGHVS, CDR2 FQNEAQ. This CDR3 contains 14 residues. Unmatched junction bases numbered 4, after V lost 1 base and J lost 6 bases. The CDR3 DNA follows: TGTGCCAGCAGCTTAGGCGACAGGGGGAGCGAGCAGTACTTC. As protein: CASSLGDRGSEQYF. Combining the CDR3 with reference TRBV7-8 and TRBJ2-7 gives the whole variable domain GAGVSQSPRYKVAKRGQDVALRCDPISGHVSLFWYQQALGQGPEFLTYFQNEAQLDKSGLPSDRFFAERPEGSVSTLKIQRTQQEDSAVYLCASSLGDRGSEQYFGPGTRLTVT.

The rearrangement joins TRBV10-3 to TRBJ2-2; D unclear. Looked up from germline, CDR1 is ENHRY and CDR2 is SYGVKD. This CDR3 region has 15 residues. Trimming cost V 5 bases and J 6 bases, with 16 bases left between them. CDR3 sequence: CAISTKTVLPGELFF. The CDR3 coding sequence is TGTGCCATCAGTACTAAGACGGTGCTACCCGGGGAGCTGTTTTTT.

This clonotype occurred many times. This chain connects TRBV10-3 to TRBJ2-5, with TRBD1 matching over 8 bases. The V segment lost 6 bases and the J segment 3 bases; nucleotides outside the gene matches: 6. The CDR3 is made up of 14 amino acids. Looked up from germline, CDR1 is ENHRY and CDR2 is SYGVKD. Here the CDR3 DNA reads TGTGCCATCAGCGGACAGGGCGGCGAAGAGACCCAGTACTTC. This sequence encodes CAISGQGGEETQYF.

V is TRBV2 and J is TRBJ2-5; D remains ambiguous. V shed 4 bases and J shed 1 base, with 7 bases lying between them. In germline, CDR1 is SNHLY, CDR2 FYNNEI. This CDR3 is built from 13 residues. CDR3 nucleotide sequence: TGTGCCAGCAGTGGGCAGTTCCAAGAGACCCAGTACTTC. It yields the protein CASSGQFQETQYF.

CDR3 sequence (DNA): TGTGCCAGCAGCACCGGGGATGGGCACACCGGGGAGCTGTTTTTT. Its translation: CASSTGDGHTGELFF. This chain links TRBV7-9 with TRBJ2-2, with a tentative D call TRBD2 (5 bases). Between the trimmed V and J ends, which lost 5 bases and 3 bases, there was a span of 13 bases. Germline V gene lookup returns CDR1 SEHNR and CDR2 FQNEAQ (reference sequence). The CDR3 contains 15 residues.

The table lists this clonotype with a few counts. The chain carries TRBV12-3 or TRBV12-4 and TRBJ1-2, with no clear D. This CDR3 is 15 amino acids long. Trimming took off 7 bases at V and 1 base at J, with 16 bases between the two ends. CDR3 DNA: TGTGCCAGCACGGACCGTAGGTTAAATAACTATGGCTACACCTTC. This codes for CASTDRRLNNYGYTF.

Points on this clonotype: The germline gene is not matched at one end of the junction; a read error may be the cause. The chain recombines TRBV7-8 with TRBJ2-7; perhaps TRBD2 as D (7 bases). Looked up from germline, CDR1 is SGHVS and CDR2 is FQNEAQ. The CDR3 has 15 residues. The CDR3 coding sequence is TGTGCCAGCAGCTTCCTCGGGGGGCCCTCCTACGGGCAGTACTTC. It yields the protein CASSFLGGPSYGQYF.

This clonotype was picked up many times. The chain has TRBV29-1 and TRBJ2-7, with D possibly being TRBD1 (5 bases). The CDR3 consists of 11 residues. Trimming removed 4 bases at V and 4 bases at J, with 8 bases between. Germline assignment: CDR1 SQVTM and CDR2 ANQGSEA. The DNA of the CDR3 is TGCAGCGTTGGACAGATGTACGAGCAGTACTTC. Translated, it gives CSVGQMYEQYF.

This clonotype has more than one count but fewer than ten. The J gene is TRBJ1-3, the V gene TRBV7-9, with a possible D match to TRBD1 (5 bases). The CDR3 length is 17 residues. V shed 5 bases and J shed 0 bases, with 17 bases lying between them. Looked up from germline, CDR1 is SEHNR and CDR2 is FQNEAQ (reference sequence). The CDR3 DNA reads as TGTGCCAGCAGCCCACAGGACCCAAAGGGCTCTGGAAACACCATATATTTT. It translates to CASSPQDPKGSGNTIYF.

This clonotype was seen a handful of times. The chain couples TRBV9 to TRBJ1-5; TRBD1 is a possible D gene (5 bases). The V end was cut by 6 bases, the J end by 11 bases, with 21 bases between. Germline CDR1 SGDLS, CDR2 YYNGEE. The CDR3 sequence is 14 residues long. CDR3: CASTGDGPLGAQHF. The CDR3 DNA sequence: TGTGCCAGCACCGGGGACGGCCCTTTGGGGGCCCAGCATTTT.

This clonotype was seen a few times. This rearrangement joins TRBV7-3 to TRBJ2-7, with D unresolved. The CDR3 has 15 amino acids. Trimming cost V 5 bases and J 0 bases, with 14 bases left between them. Looked up from germline, CDR1 is SGHTA and CDR2 is FQGTGA. CDR3 sequence (DNA): TGTGCCAGCAGCCTGGGGTGGGGTGCCTCCTACGAGCAGTACTTC. Translation: CASSLGWGASYEQYF.